This T cell receptor beta chain was captured by sequencing in a study of blood T cells in healthy people across ages. Study information: Per every two T cells, about one barcoded beta molecule was captured by template switching.

PCR was performed a second time for roughly 7 to 12 cycles using a sample-barcoded 5' primer and a J-beta primer mix. Using its own MiXCR run on the 5' RACE reads, TCRdb lists one record per CDR3 protein. The data contain about 680,000 distinct CDR3 sequences, 49% of them singletons. The V and J ends lost 1 base and 1 base, in that order; junction bases with no gene match: 5. The germline V gene encodes CDR1 SGHTA and CDR2 FQGNSA. The CDR3 runs 17 residues. The rearrangement joins TRBV7-2 to TRBJ2-3; TRBD2 matches 10 bases. The sequenced material came from blood. This clonotype was obtained from a woman in her sixties or seventies in good health. The CDR3 sequence: CASSLGGAGGRTDTQYF. The CDR3 DNA reads TGTGCCAGCAGCTTAGGGGGAGCGGGAGGGCGCACAGATACGCAGTATTTT.